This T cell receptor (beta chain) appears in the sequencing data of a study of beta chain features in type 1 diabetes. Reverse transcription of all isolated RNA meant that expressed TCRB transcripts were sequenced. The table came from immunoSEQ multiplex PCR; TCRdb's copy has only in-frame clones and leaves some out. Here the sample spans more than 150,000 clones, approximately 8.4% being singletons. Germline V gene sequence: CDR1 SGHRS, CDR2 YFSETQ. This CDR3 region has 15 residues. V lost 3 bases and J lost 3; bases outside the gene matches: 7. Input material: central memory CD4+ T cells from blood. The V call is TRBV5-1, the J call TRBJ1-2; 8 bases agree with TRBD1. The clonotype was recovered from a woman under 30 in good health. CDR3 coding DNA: TGCGCCAGCAGCTCCGGACAGGGCGCGTACTATGGCTACACCTTC. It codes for CASSSGQGAYYGYTF.